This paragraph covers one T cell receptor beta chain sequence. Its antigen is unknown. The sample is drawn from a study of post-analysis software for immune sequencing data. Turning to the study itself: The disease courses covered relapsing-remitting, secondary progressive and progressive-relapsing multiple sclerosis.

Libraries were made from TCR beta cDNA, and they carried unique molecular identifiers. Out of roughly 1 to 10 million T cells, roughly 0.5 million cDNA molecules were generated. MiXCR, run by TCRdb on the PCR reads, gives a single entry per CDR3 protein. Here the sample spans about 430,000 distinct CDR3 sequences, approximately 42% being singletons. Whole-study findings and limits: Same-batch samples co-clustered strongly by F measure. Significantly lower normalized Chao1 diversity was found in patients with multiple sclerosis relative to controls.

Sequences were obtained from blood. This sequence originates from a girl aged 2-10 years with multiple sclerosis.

The CDR3 DNA is TGTGCCAGCAGAATGCAACCAGGGCTCCTGAACACTGAAGCTTTCTTT. This gives the protein CASRMQPGLLNTEAFF. This rearrangement joins TRBV12-3 or TRBV12-4 to TRBJ1-1, with D tentatively TRBD1 (5 bases). Trimming stripped 6 bases from V and 0 bases from J, with 17 bases between. This CDR3 region has 16 residues.